The present TCR beta chain was sequenced within a study of Ad26.COV2.S vaccination and SARS-CoV-2 variants. Sequencing used immunoSEQ multiplex PCR; TCRdb keeps in-frame clones, though not all of them. The sample holds hundreds of thousands of clones, about 87% seen once. Germline loops: CDR1 SGHRS, CDR2 YFSETQ. The CDR3 loop spans 14 amino acids. Trimming removed 1 base at V and 13 bases at J, with 18 bases between. Stated treatment: some 19 received Ad26.COV2.S at low or high dose, single or two shots; five or six received placebo; per-sample allocation not given. Repertoires come from day 63 after the first vaccine or placebo injection.

The clonotype comes from a person between 18 and 59 years old who received the Ad26.COV2.S COVID-19 vaccine or a placebo. Sequencing used peripheral blood, obtained in a trial of Ad26.COV2.S vaccine versus placebo. This chain uses TRBV5-1 with TRBJ2-1; weak D call: TRBD2 (5 bases). The CDR3 sequence: CASSLNLGVAGQFF. The CDR3 DNA reads TGCGCCAGCAGCTTGAATTTGGGAGTTGCGGGTCAGTTCTTC.